Only a few counts were recorded for the clone carrying this T cell receptor (beta chain). Its specificity is unknown. The data derive from a study of beta chain features in type 1 diabetes. Study-level findings and limits: Shorter templates may be favored by PCR, equally so in patients and controls.

The whole isolated RNA underwent reverse transcription, so sequencing captured expressed TCRB transcripts. The table came from immunoSEQ multiplex PCR; TCRdb's copy has only in-frame clones and leaves some out. The table shows under 250,000 clones, with roughly 15% occurring only once. CDR3 length: 12 amino acids. Trimming left V 6 bases short and J 5 bases short, with 10 bases between. Per germline, CDR1 LNHDA and CDR2 SQIVND (reference sequence). Sequencing was done on a sample of naive CD4+ T cells from blood. This clonotype originated in a middle-aged woman in good health. The rearrangement uses TRBV19 and TRBJ1-1; perhaps TRBD1 as D (6 bases). The DNA of the CDR3 is TGTGCCAGTAGCCGGGACATAACTGAAGCTTTCTTT. This encodes CASSRDITEAFF.